The entry that follows covers one TCR beta chain sequence. What it recognizes is unknown. This sample is drawn from a study of OX40 agonist ivuxolimab in advanced cancers. Study as a whole: Treatment of patients was with ivuxolimab, an agonistic anti-OX40 (CD134) antibody. Patients were dosed intravenously with ivuxolimab at 0.01 to 10 mg/kg every 2 weeks.

General study results and limits: Circulating CD4+ and CD8+ T cells showed clonal expansion by week 6 at 0.1 to 3.0 mg/kg. The mean number of expanded clones was higher in CD8+ T cells than in CD4+.

Sequencing was performed with immunoSEQ multiplex PCR; in TCRdb, only in-frame clones are kept and a portion is missing. The sample records some 86,000 clones, about 91% being singletons. The CDR3 contains 15 residues. Germline V gives CDR1 MDHEN, CDR2 SYDVKM. V lost 5 bases and J lost 7; bases outside the gene matches: 10. This TCR derives from an adult with an advanced solid tumor such as melanoma, head and neck, liver or kidney cancer. The material sequenced was CD4+ or CD8+ T cells sorted from blood, taken in a trial of the OX40 agonist ivuxolimab. This rearrangement joins TRBV28 to TRBJ1-4; 7 positions agree with TRBD1. For the CDR3, the DNA is TGTGCCAGCAGTGTCTCAGGGGGGTGGATTGAAAAACTGTTTTTT. Protein product: CASSVSGGWIEKLFF.